What follows are 19 T cell receptor beta chains derived from one specimen sequenced in a study of T cell repertoires in cytomegalovirus infection. No antigen has been assigned to these receptors. Using its own MiXCR run on the reads, TCRdb lists one record per CDR3 protein. The sample yields under 120,000 distinct CDR3 sequences, under 45% seen once. Source: CD8+ T cells from cultured PBMCs, taken from culture after CMV antigen stimulation. The receptors were sampled from a human donor in good health (CMV status not recorded). Some clones in this sample may be carry-over from other donors' samples.

V gene TRBV12-3 or TRBV12-4 combines with J gene TRBJ2-3, with D unresolved. This CDR3 has 11 amino acids. The V gene lost 3 bases and the J gene lost 4 bases, with 2 bases spanning the gap. The CDR3 DNA follows: TGTGCCAGCAGTTTGGCAGATACGCAGTATTTT. The encoded protein is CASSLADTQYF.

This clonotype was counted a few times. V is TRBV29-1 and J is TRBJ1-2, with a possible D match to TRBD1 (6 bases). The V and J ends lost 7 bases and 1 base respectively, with 16 bases between them. Germline CDR1 SQVTM, CDR2 ANQGSEA. The CDR3 loop spans 14 amino acids. CDR3 amino acids: CSAQGPAGNYGYTF. The CDR3 region has the DNA TGCAGCGCCCAGGGGCCAGCTGGTAACTATGGCTACACCTTC.

V is TRBV27 and J is TRBJ2-2; no clear D. Germline CDR1 reads MNHEY; CDR2 reads SMNVEV (reference sequence). This CDR3 is built from 15 residues. The V end lost 5 bases, the J end lost 4 bases, and 14 bases lay between the germline ends. The chain's CDR3 is CASSPRISGTGELFF. DNA of the CDR3: TGTGCCAGCAGTCCGAGGATTTCGGGCACCGGGGAGCTGTTTTTT.

V gene TRBV12-3 or TRBV12-4 combines with J gene TRBJ2-3, with 11 nucleotides matching TRBD2. V dropped 6 bases and J dropped 2; count of bases not matched to a gene: 10. The CDR3 contains 17 residues. CDR3 DNA: TGTGCCAGCAGCCCCGACCTAGCGGGGGGCCTCACAGATACGCAGTATTTT. This translates into CASSPDLAGGLTDTQYF.

V is TRBV5-6 and J is TRBJ2-1, with 8 bases that match TRBD2. Germline trimming cut 2 bases from V and 8 bases from J; bases unmatched to any gene: 12. The germline V gene encodes CDR1 SGHDT and CDR2 YYEEEE. CDR3 size: 16 residues. CDR3 DNA: TGTGCCAGCAGCTTTTCCGCGGGGGGAGTCTCAGATGAGCAGTTCTTC. This gives the protein CASSFSAGGVSDEQFF.

This clonotype has a handful of counts. The chain combines TRBV12-3 or TRBV12-4 with TRBJ2-3; a weak D match, TRBD2 (5 bases). The V and J ends lost 1 base and 0 bases respectively, with 5 bases between them. This CDR3 region has 14 residues. The CDR3 sequence: CASSLVASTDTQYF. The CDR3 region has the DNA TGTGCCAGCAGTTTAGTAGCGAGCACAGATACGCAGTATTTT.

There are many counts of this clonotype. V gene TRBV6-5 combines with J gene TRBJ2-7; the D gene is possibly TRBD2 (7 bases). V lost 10 bases and J lost 4, with 32 bases in between. The CDR3 loop spans 18 amino acids. Looked up from germline, CDR1 is MNHEY and CDR2 is SVGAGI. CDR3 protein: CATYSLKPSGEGQYEQYF. CDR3 nucleotides: TGTGCCACCTATTCATTAAAGCCCTCAGGGGAGGGCCAATACGAGCAGTACTTC.

This chain joins TRBV12-5 and TRBJ1-1; D ambiguous. The CDR3 length is 13 residues. The V and J ends lost 1 base and 4 bases respectively, with 7 bases between them. Looked up from germline, CDR1 is LGHNT and CDR2 is FRNRAP. The CDR3 nucleotides are TGTGCTAGTGGTTTGGCCCCAGGCACTGAAGCTTTCTTT. As protein: CASGLAPGTEAFF.

This clonotype turned up a few times. The chain has TRBV7-9 and TRBJ1-4; D is unclear. The CDR3 runs 15 residues. V lost 5 bases and J 5 bases, leaving 15 bases between the germline ends. The germline V gene encodes CDR1 SEHNR and CDR2 FQNEAQ (reference sequence). This chain's CDR3 is CASSPRRPDNEKLFF. The CDR3 nucleotides read TGTGCCAGCAGCCCTAGACGGCCGGACAATGAAAAACTGTTTTTT.

This sequence joins TRBV12-3 or TRBV12-4 and TRBJ2-7; D is unclear. The V and J ends lost 6 bases and 4 bases respectively, with 16 bases between them. The length of the CDR3 is 14 residues. CDR3 residues: CASSHDNALYEQYF. The CDR3 DNA sequence: TGTGCCAGCAGCCATGACAACGCCCTTTACGAGCAGTACTTC.

The chain uses TRBV20-1 and TRBJ2-2; TRBD2 agrees at 9 bases. J was trimmed by 8 bases and V by 0 bases; bases with no gene match: 7. The CDR3 contains 15 residues. In germline, CDR1 is DFQATT, CDR2 SNEGSKA (reference sequence). The CDR3 loop is CSARDLASGAGELFF. The CDR3 nucleotides read TGCAGTGCTAGAGATTTGGCTAGCGGGGCTGGGGAGCTGTTTTTT.

This clonotype was counted between two and nine times. The chain couples TRBV7-9 to TRBJ2-7; 10 bases fit TRBD2. With 4 bases clipped from V and 0 bases from J, the junction kept 3 bases outside the gene matches. This CDR3 is built from 15 residues. Germline lookup yields CDR1 SEHNR and CDR2 FQNEAQ (reference sequence). CDR3 coding DNA: TGTGCCAGCAGCTCCACTAGCGGGGACTCCTACGAGCAGTACTTC. The encoded protein is CASSSTSGDSYEQYF.

The table lists this clonotype with a few counts. The rearrangement joins TRBV5-6 to TRBJ2-7; 11 positions agree with TRBD1. With V trimmed by 4 bases and J by 2 bases, 2 bases remained unmatched. Per germline, CDR1 SGHDT and CDR2 YYEEEE. The CDR3 is 14 residues long. The CDR3 is CASSPGQGAYEQYF. The CDR3 DNA reads TGTGCCAGCAGCCCGGGACAGGGGGCCTACGAGCAGTACTTC.

This clonotype came up a few times. The J gene is TRBJ1-1, the V gene TRBV27, with D possibly TRBD1 on 5 matching bases. Germline V gives CDR1 MNHEY, CDR2 SMNVEV (reference sequence). The length of the CDR3 is 13 residues. Trimming removed 6 bases at V and 5 bases at J, with 13 bases between. In DNA, the CDR3 is TGTGCCAGCAGCTACGGGGCAGCAACTGAAGCTTTCTTT. This sequence encodes CASSYGAATEAFF.

This chain links TRBV5-4 with TRBJ2-2, with D perhaps matching TRBD1 or TRBD2 (6 bases each). Germline lookup yields CDR1 SGHNT and CDR2 YYREEE (reference sequence). Trimming stripped 7 bases from V and 5 bases from J, with 21 bases between. This CDR3 has 16 residues. CDR3 amino acids: CASSSLRGAGTGELFF. The CDR3 DNA reads TGTGCCAGCTCCTCCTTAAGGGGGGCAGGGACCGGGGAGCTGTTTTTT.

This clonotype was counted only a few times. The chain employs TRBV19 and TRBJ1-5, with a weak D call TRBD1 (6 bases). Deletions cut 4 bases from V and 4 bases from J, with 23 bases between. The CDR3 sequence is 18 residues long. Germline CDR1 reads LNHDA; CDR2 reads SQIVND (reference sequence). The CDR3 is CASSNGALLQGPNQPQHF. The CDR3, as DNA: TGTGCCAGTAGTAACGGGGCCCTGCTACAGGGACCTAATCAGCCCCAGCATTTT. The entire variable domain, with the rest obtained from reference TRBV19 and TRBJ1-5, is as follows: DGGITQSPKYLFRKEGQNVTLSCEQNLNHDAMYWYRQDPGQGLRLIYYSQIVNDFQKGDIAEGYSVSREKKESFPLTVTSAQKNPTAFYLCASSNGALLQGPNQPQHFGDGTRLSIL.

The chain is built from TRBV6-1 and TRBJ2-5, with a weak D call TRBD1 (6 bases). V was clipped by 1 base and J by 4 bases, with 10 bases between them. CDR1 and CDR2 (germline): MNHNS, SASEGT. The CDR3 has 14 residues. Here the CDR3 reads CASSEVGGAETQYF. The CDR3 DNA follows: TGTGCCAGCAGTGAAGTAGGGGGTGCAGAGACCCAGTACTTC.

The chain couples TRBV20-1 to TRBJ2-5, with D perhaps TRBD1 or TRBD2 (5 bases each). Germline CDR1 reads DFQATT; CDR2 reads SNEGSKA (reference sequence). The CDR3 totals 13 residues. Trimming removed 0 bases at V and 6 bases at J, with 11 bases between. CDR3 amino acids: CSARDRDGKTQYF. CDR3 DNA sequence: TGCAGTGCTAGAGATAGGGACGGGAAGACCCAGTACTTC.

This clonotype was counted between two and nine times. The V and J genes are TRBV7-2 and TRBJ2-5; perhaps TRBD2 as D (5 bases). CDR1 and CDR2 (germline): SGHTA, FQGNSA. The CDR3 has 15 residues. V shed 4 bases and J shed 4 bases, with 16 bases lying between them. CDR3 region: CASSSPPVGGETQYF. Here the CDR3 DNA reads TGTGCCAGCAGCTCCCCCCCGGTAGGAGGAGAGACCCAGTACTTC.